This T cell receptor beta chain is drawn from a study of T cell responses to AZD1222 COVID-19 vaccine. In regard to this clone: Its antigen remains unidentified.

TCRdb's copy holds only in-frame clones and misses some; the assay was immunoSEQ multiplex PCR. The sample lists approximately 180,000 clones, more than 75% occurring once. Researchers grouped second doses given at about 4 or about 12 weeks into one pool. Regarding the study as a whole: Baseline serology detected seropositivity in only six AZD1222 recipients. Along spike, vaccine-associated CD4 TCRs were found throughout, with dominance at 160-218 and 743-854. Within unmutated variant regions lay the reported targets of nearly half of spike-specific TCRs.

The sequence was collected from an adult who received the AZD1222 COVID-19 vaccine. Source: peripheral blood, taken 28 days after the second AZD1222 dose.

CDR3 nucleotide sequence: TGTGCCAGCAGTGACGGACAGGGGCCGCAGAGCTTCTTT. It codes for CASSDGQGPQSFF. This chain joins TRBV6-1 and TRBJ1-1; 9 bases agree with TRBD1. CDR1 MNHNS and CDR2 SASEGT come from the germline V gene. V shed 3 bases, J shed 14 bases, and the junction held 10 bases outside the gene matches. CDR3 size: 13 residues.